What follows are 25 T cell receptor beta chains derived from one specimen sequenced in a study of a mutant IDH1 vaccine in newly diagnosed glioma. The time point here: week 47, end of study. Vaccine doses each comprised 300 ug of mutant IDH1 20-mer peptide, with topical imiquimod. Method: immunoSEQ multiplex PCR; TCRdb's copy keeps in-frame clones and lacks some. This repertoire shows tens of thousands of clones, 82% found once; its top ten account for roughly 20%. Their antigen targets remain unknown. The sample was PBMCs, taken from a glioma patient whose treatment included an IDH1 peptide vaccine. Every receptor here comes from a man aged 18 to 30 with glioma. Some clones in this sample may be carry-over from other donors' samples.

The chain combines TRBV19 with TRBJ1-1; 7 bases map to TRBD1. Losses at the gene ends were 1 base for V and 4 bases for J; bases not matched to a gene: 6. The germline V gene encodes CDR1 LNHDA and CDR2 SQIVND (reference sequence). The CDR3 sequence is 15 residues long. CDR3 sequence (DNA): TGTGCCAGTAGTATAGGCACAGGGGTGTTCACTGAAGCTTTCTTT. Its protein product is CASSIGTGVFTEAFF.

The chain joins TRBV6-1 to TRBJ1-2; D gene uncertain. The germline V gene encodes CDR1 MNHNS and CDR2 SASEGT. The germline V and J ends were trimmed by 3 bases and 7 bases, with 9 bases remaining between them. The CDR3 spans 12 residues. CDR3 region: CASSETPRGYTF. DNA for the CDR3: TGTGCCAGCAGTGAGACCCCCCGTGGCTACACCTTC.

The chain links TRBV27 to TRBJ1-1, with 8 positions matching TRBD1. Germline CDR1 MNHEY, CDR2 SMNVEV (reference sequence). V was clipped by 6 bases and J by 8 bases; unmatched bases: 2. The CDR3 length is 11 residues. Written as DNA, the CDR3 is TGTGCCAGCAGCGACAGGGGAGAAGCTTTCTTT. Amino acids: CASSDRGEAFF.

V usage is TRBV6-1 and J usage is TRBJ1-1; D gene uncertain. V dropped 1 base and J dropped 6 bases, with 12 bases sitting between them. CDR1 is MNHNS, CDR2 SASEGT, per germline. This CDR3 contains 14 residues. The CDR3 loop is CASSEGVFGAEAFF. CDR3 nucleotide sequence: TGTGCCAGCAGTGAAGGGGTCTTCGGCGCTGAAGCTTTCTTT.

This chain connects TRBV18 to TRBJ2-5, with D unresolved. Germline values: CDR1 KGHSH, CDR2 LQKENI. The CDR3 totals 13 residues. The V end was cut by 2 bases, the J end by 1 base, with 5 bases between. Here the CDR3 reads CASSPSIQETQYF. In DNA form, the CDR3 reads TGTGCCAGCTCACCATCGATCCAAGAGACCCAGTACTTC.

The CDR3 DNA sequence: TGTGCCTGGAGCCGGATCGGACTAGGCGCCTACAATGAGCAGTTCTTC. Translation: CAWSRIGLGAYNEQFF. The gene calls are TRBV30 and TRBJ2-1; 7 bases map to TRBD2. CDR1 is GTSNPN and CDR2 is SVGIG in the germline V gene (reference sequence). V trimming: 3 bases; J trimming: 2 bases; junction bases outside the gene matches: 10. CDR3 length: 16 residues. Full variable domain (remainder filled in from reference TRBV30 and TRBJ2-1): SQTIHQWPATLVQPVGSPLSLECTVEGTSNPNLYWYRQAAGRGLQLLFYSVGIGQISSEVPQNLSASRPQDRQFILSSKKLLLSDSGFYLCAWSRIGLGAYNEQFFGPGTRLTVL.

The chain links TRBV4-1 to TRBJ2-7; TRBD2 aligns across 12 bases. From germline, CDR1 is MGHRA and CDR2 YSYEKL. The junction had 6 bases not matched to a gene; V was cut back by 3 bases and J by 6 bases. The CDR3 has 15 residues. CDR3 in DNA: TGCGCCAGCAGCCAGGCTAGCGGGGGGGCGGGCGAGCAGTACTTC. Translating gives CASSQASGGAGEQYF.

The chain combines TRBV30 with TRBJ1-1, with D possibly being TRBD1 (5 bases). CDR1 and CDR2 from the germline V gene are GTSNPN and SVGIG (reference sequence). V lost 7 bases and J lost 4, with 10 bases in between. The CDR3 loop spans 11 amino acids. This CDR3 reads CAYRGGTEAFF. The CDR3 DNA is TGTGCCTACCGGGGGGGCACTGAAGCTTTCTTT.

The chain uses TRBV18 and TRBJ2-2; D unresolved. The germline CDR1 and CDR2 sequences are KGHSH and LQKENI. The length of the CDR3 is 14 residues. The V gene lost 3 bases and the J gene lost 3 bases, with 8 bases spanning the gap. The CDR3 sequence: CASSPWYYTGELFF. The CDR3 bases are TGTGCCAGCTCACCTTGGTACTACACCGGGGAGCTGTTTTTT.

The CDR3 DNA follows: TGTGCCAGCTCACCATACGAGCAGTACTTC. This sequence encodes CASSPYEQYF. V gene TRBV18 combines with J gene TRBJ2-7; D gene ambiguous. Germline V gives CDR1 KGHSH, CDR2 LQKENI. V was clipped by 2 bases and J by 4 bases, with 0 bases between them. This CDR3 has 10 amino acids. Complete variable domain (other parts from reference TRBV18 and TRBJ2-7): NAGVMQNPRHLVRRRGQEARLRCSPMKGHSHVYWYRQLPEEGLKFMVYLQKENIIDESGMPKERFSAEFPKEGPSILRIQQVVRGDSAAYFCASSPYEQYFGPGTRLTVT.

The chain uses TRBV7-2 and TRBJ2-7; perhaps TRBD2 as D (6 bases). This CDR3 comprises 16 residues. Trimming removed 5 bases from V and 7 bases from J, with 24 bases in between. CDR1 is SGHTA, CDR2 FQGNSA, per germline. The CDR3 region has the DNA TGTGCCAGCAGCCCCCACTCCCTAGCGACCTTGGGTGAGCAGTACTTC. This sequence encodes CASSPHSLATLGEQYF.

V is TRBV4-3 and J is TRBJ2-7, with 16 bases aligning to TRBD2. The CDR3 has 16 amino acids. Unmatched junction bases numbered 4, after V lost 4 bases and J lost 4 bases. Germline loops: CDR1 LGHNA, CDR2 YSLEER. CDR3 sequence reads: CASSPGTSGRGYEQYF. The CDR3 DNA reads TGCGCCAGCAGCCCCGGGACTAGCGGGAGGGGTTACGAGCAGTACTTC.

This clone appeared a few times. The genes are TRBV5-1 and TRBJ1-5; D is ambiguous. The germline gives CDR1 SGHRS, CDR2 YFSETQ. The germline V and J ends were trimmed by 3 bases and 4 bases, with 14 bases remaining between them. This CDR3 contains 15 residues. CDR3 sequence: CASSSRWQKNQPQHF. For the CDR3, the DNA is TGCGCCAGCAGCTCGAGGTGGCAGAAGAATCAGCCCCAGCATTTT.

The J gene is TRBJ1-1, the V gene TRBV29-1, with 7 bases matching TRBD1. Unmatched junction bases numbered 12, after V lost 7 bases and J lost 1 base. CDR1 is SQVTM, CDR2 ANQGSEA, per germline. The CDR3 runs 15 residues. CDR3 residues: CSAQSEGAGNTEAFF. Written as DNA, the CDR3 is TGCAGCGCCCAATCCGAGGGGGCAGGGAACACTGAAGCTTTCTTT.

The chain uses TRBV4-3 and TRBJ2-7, with no clear D. Germline V CDR1 and CDR2: LGHNA, YSLEER. The CDR3 is 17 residues long. Deletions cut 0 bases from V and 3 bases from J, with 18 bases between. The CDR3 loop reads CASSQEGPPRTLYEQYF. CDR3 nucleotide sequence: TGCGCCAGCAGCCAAGAAGGCCCTCCGCGGACCCTCTACGAGCAGTACTTC.

The V and J genes are TRBV19 and TRBJ2-7; either TRBD1 or TRBD2 may fit D (6 bases each). V shed 4 bases and J shed 3 bases, with 22 bases lying between them. This CDR3 has 17 amino acids. CDR1 LNHDA and CDR2 SQIVND come from the germline V gene (reference sequence). CDR3 residues: CASSKDTRRGYNYEQYF. Written as DNA, the CDR3 is TGTGCCAGTAGTAAAGATACGAGGAGGGGGTACAACTACGAGCAGTACTTC.

This clone was recorded only once. V usage is TRBV4-1 and J usage is TRBJ1-1; D remains unclear. Trimming pared 4 bases from V and 3 bases from J, leaving 9 bases between. The CDR3 is 13 amino acids. Per the germline V gene, CDR1 is MGHRA and CDR2 is YSYEKL. CDR3 protein: CASSRRHDTEAFF. The CDR3 nucleotides are TGCGCCAGCAGCCGAAGACACGACACTGAAGCTTTCTTT.

This chain connects TRBV9 to TRBJ1-1; D is unresolved. Germline loops: CDR1 SGDLS, CDR2 YYNGEE. Trimming removed 2 bases from V and 0 bases from J, with 8 bases in between. This CDR3 has 14 amino acids. Here the CDR3 DNA reads TGTGCCAGCAGCGTCAGCCAAATGAACACTGAAGCTTTCTTT. Encoded protein: CASSVSQMNTEAFF.

The V gene is TRBV6-6, the J gene TRBJ1-5, with D perhaps TRBD1 (5 bases). Trimming removed 0 bases from V and 7 bases from J, with 13 bases in between. CDR1 is MNHNY and CDR2 is SVGAGI in the germline V gene (reference sequence). The CDR3 covers 15 residues. Here the CDR3 DNA reads TGTGCCAGCAGTTACTCTGCCCAGGGCGGGCAGCCCCAGCATTTT. Residues: CASSYSAQGGQPQHF.

The rearrangement links TRBV19 to TRBJ2-7; a possible D gene is TRBD1 (6 bases). This CDR3 contains 13 residues. Trimming stripped 6 bases from V and 6 bases from J, with 15 bases between. The germline gives CDR1 LNHDA, CDR2 SQIVND (reference sequence). For the CDR3, the DNA is TGTGCCAGTAGACCTGGGGCAGGGGTCGAGCAGTACTTC. As protein: CASRPGAGVEQYF.

The chain carries TRBV6-5 and TRBJ2-7, with 11 bases that match TRBD2. Germline loops: CDR1 MNHEY, CDR2 SVGAGI. After removal of 11 bases from V and 2 bases from J, the junction contained 5 bases not matched to a gene. The CDR3 is 13 residues long. CDR3 sequence reads: CAAKTSGTYEQYF. The CDR3 bases are TGTGCCGCGAAGACTAGCGGGACCTACGAGCAGTACTTC.

CDR3 nucleotides: TGTGCCAGCAGTCGCCACTCTGGCGGCACTGAAGCTTTCTTT. This gives the protein CASSRHSGGTEAFF. The chain is built from TRBV6-5 and TRBJ1-1; D is undetermined. V was cut by 5 bases and J by 4 bases, with 14 bases left in between. Germline-derived CDR1 and CDR2 are MNHEY and SVGAGI. CDR3 length equals 14 residues.

This chain's CDR3 is CSVEVKASYEQYF. In nucleotides, the CDR3 is TGCAGCGTTGAGGTAAAAGCTTCCTACGAGCAGTACTTC. V and J are TRBV29-1 and TRBJ2-7; no clear D gene. Germline V gene lookup returns CDR1 SQVTM and CDR2 ANQGSEA. The germline V and J ends were trimmed by 3 bases and 1 base, with 10 bases remaining between them. The CDR3 spans 13 residues.

The chain has TRBV28 and TRBJ2-7; a weak D match, TRBD2 (5 bases). This CDR3 contains 16 residues. V was clipped by 5 bases and J by 4 bases, with 21 bases between them. Per germline, CDR1 MDHEN and CDR2 SYDVKM. The CDR3 DNA is TGTGCCAGCAGTCGCACTATAGGAGGAGGAAGTTACGAGCAGTACTTC. Amino acid sequence: CASSRTIGGGSYEQYF.

The chain is built from TRBV27 and TRBJ2-7; 7 bases are shared with TRBD2. There are 13 residues in the CDR3. Germline-derived CDR1 and CDR2 are MNHEY and SMNVEV (reference sequence). V trimming: 4 bases; J trimming: 4 bases; junction bases outside the gene matches: 4. CDR3 residues: CASSYRGGYEQYF. CDR3 coding DNA: TGTGCCAGCAGTTACCGCGGGGGATACGAGCAGTACTTC.